This TCR beta chain appears in the sequencing data of a study of tumor and adjacent non-tumor tissue in lung cancer. Study at large: The cohort had approximately 13 adenocarcinoma, a couple of squamous cell and 1 small cell patients. Aged about 30 to 85 years, patients included 9 to 11 men and a handful of women with stage I to III disease.

The library came from three nested PCR rounds adapted from ARM-PCR protocols. One entry per CDR3 protein, called by TCRdb with MiXCR from the multiplex PCR reads. The data show about 80,000 distinct CDR3 sequences, 80% to 85% seen once. RNA was extracted from bulk tissue without any cell sorting. This CDR3 spans 15 amino acids. CDR1 SGHAT and CDR2 FQNNGV come from the germline V gene. This clonotype was picked up a small number of times. The germline gene is not matched at one end of the junction; a read error may be the cause. The sequenced material came from lung tumor tissue. The rearrangement links TRBV11-2 to TRBJ2-1, with D tentatively TRBD2 (6 bases). This TCR was sampled from a woman aged 50 to 60 with non-small cell lung cancer. The CDR3 coding sequence is TGTGTCAGCAGCTTTATAGTGGGAGGAGTCAATGAGCAGTTCTTC. Translating gives CVSSFIVGGVNEQFF.